Below are 14 T cell receptor beta chains sequenced from a single sample in a study of cytomegalovirus exposure and HLA in healthy donors. Vbeta (60) and Jbeta (13) primers were used in the PCR. Sequencing was performed with immunoSEQ multiplex PCR; in TCRdb, only in-frame clones are kept and a portion is missing. Altogether about 99,000 clones are present, around 80% being singletons, with the ten largest covering roughly 1.8%. Sequencing was done on a sample of PBMCs. These receptors came from a middle-aged woman in good health and CMV-seronegative.

This clone was seen more than once but under ten times. This chain connects TRBV27 to TRBJ1-2; possible D gene TRBD1, 6 bases. CDR1 is MNHEY, CDR2 SMNVEV, per germline (reference sequence). The CDR3 extends over 13 amino acids. V lost 6 bases to trimming and J lost 8 bases, with 16 bases between them. The CDR3 here is CASRLRDTGGYTF. In DNA form, the CDR3 reads TGTGCCAGCAGACTCCGGGACACAGGGGGCTACACCTTC.

The genes are TRBV11-3 and TRBJ2-5; possible D gene TRBD2, 6 bases. The CDR3 extends over 15 amino acids. Germline V gene data show CDR1 as SGHNT and CDR2 as YENEEA. V lost 0 bases and J lost 2, with 10 bases in between. The CDR3 here is CASSLDGGAQETQYF. CDR3 in DNA: TGTGCCAGCAGCTTAGATGGAGGGGCTCAAGAGACCCAGTACTTC.

This clone was seen only a few times. The V and J genes are TRBV7-8 and TRBJ2-5; D unclear. The J call is uncertain, as TRBJ2-7 better fits the DNA end. The CDR3 is made up of 13 amino acids. Per germline, CDR1 SGHVS and CDR2 FQNEAQ. This CDR3 is CASSLGTGYEQYF. CDR3 nucleotides: TGTGCCAGCAGCTTAGGAACCGGGTACGAGCAGTACTTC.

The rearrangement uses TRBV6-5 and TRBJ1-2; D may be TRBD1 (5 bases). V lost 6 bases, J lost 4 bases, and 15 bases lay in between. Germline CDR1 reads MNHEY; CDR2 reads SVGAGI. This CDR3 comprises 14 residues. The DNA of the CDR3 is TGTGCCAGCAGGTTTGACAGCGTCAGCTATGGCTACACCTTC. This translates into CASRFDSVSYGYTF.

The chain combines TRBV2 with TRBJ1-2; D uncertain. The germline CDR1 and CDR2 sequences are SNHLY and FYNNEI. There are 15 residues in the CDR3. V dropped 8 bases and J dropped 2 bases, with 18 bases sitting between them. The CDR3 is CASQALIQRNYGYTF. DNA of the CDR3: TGTGCCAGCCAAGCCCTGATACAGAGAAACTATGGCTACACCTTC.

This clone showed up just once. The gene calls are TRBV7-9 and TRBJ2-7, with TRBD1 matching over 7 bases. After removal of 5 bases from V and 3 bases from J, the junction contained 10 bases not matched to a gene. This CDR3 contains 15 residues. Looked up from germline, CDR1 is SEHNR and CDR2 is FQNEAQ (reference sequence). The CDR3 nucleotides are TGTGCCAGCAGCACCACAGGGGAGAGGGTCTACGAGCAGTACTTC. This sequence encodes CASSTTGERVYEQYF.

The chain combines TRBV7-2 with TRBJ1-1; D not resolved. This CDR3 is 13 amino acids long. Germline loops: CDR1 SGHTA, CDR2 FQGNSA. V was trimmed by 3 bases and J by 1 base, leaving 6 bases between them. CDR3 sequence reads: CASSFQWNTEAFF. Here the CDR3 DNA reads TGTGCCAGCAGCTTCCAGTGGAACACTGAAGCTTTCTTT.

The chain is built from TRBV19 and TRBJ2-1, with TRBD2 as a possible D gene (5 bases). The CDR3 runs 15 residues. Trimming pared 7 bases from V and 5 bases from J, leaving 18 bases between. Germline lookup yields CDR1 LNHDA and CDR2 SQIVND (reference sequence). Here the CDR3 DNA reads TGTGCCAGTATAGATAGCTACCGGGGAAACAATGAGCAGTTCTTC. Translating it yields CASIDSYRGNNEQFF.

This chain joins TRBV7-8 and TRBJ1-3; 8 bases agree with TRBD1. CDR3 length: 14 amino acids. V gave up 5 bases and J gave up 7 bases; unmatched junction bases: 7. Germline assignment: CDR1 SGHVS and CDR2 FQNEAQ. CDR3 DNA: TGTGCCAGCAGCCGCCCCACAGGGGGGAACACCATATATTTT. The encoded protein is CASSRPTGGNTIYF. Filled out from reference TRBV7-8 and TRBJ1-3, the complete variable domain reads GAGVSQSPRYKVAKRGQDVALRCDPISGHVSLFWYQQALGQGPEFLTYFQNEAQLDKSGLPSDRFFAERPEGSVSTLKIQRTQQEDSAVYLCASSRPTGGNTIYFGEGSWLTVV.

V usage is TRBV5-4 and J usage is TRBJ2-7, with D possibly TRBD2 on 6 matching bases. CDR1 is SGHNT, CDR2 YYREEE, per germline (reference sequence). Trimming removed 4 bases at V and 3 bases at J, with 11 bases between. The CDR3 runs to 13 residues. In DNA, the CDR3 is TGTGCCAGCAGCCCCGGGACTCGCTACGAGCAGTACTTC. This codes for CASSPGTRYEQYF.

The chain combines TRBV28 with TRBJ2-3; D gene ambiguous. CDR1 and CDR2 from the germline V gene are MDHEN and SYDVKM. The V gene lost 1 base and the J gene lost 0 bases, with 14 bases spanning the gap. The CDR3 covers 17 residues. CDR3 in amino acids: CASSLFASLESTDTQYF. The CDR3 DNA follows: TGTGCCAGCAGTTTATTTGCTAGTCTAGAGAGCACAGATACGCAGTATTTT. The complete variable domain, with remaining parts taken from reference TRBV28 and TRBJ2-3, reads DVKVTQSSRYLVKRTGEKVFLECVQDMDHENMFWYRQDPGLGLRLIYFSYDVKMKEKGDIPEGYSVSREKKERFSLILESASTNQTSMYLCASSLFASLESTDTQYFGPGTRLTVL.

This clone was recorded once. CDR3 protein: CASSLFFWGGRAVHEQFF. DNA for the CDR3: TGTGCCAGCAGTTTATTTTTCTGGGGCGGGAGGGCCGTTCATGAGCAGTTCTTC. V and J are TRBV28 and TRBJ2-1; 9 nucleotides match TRBD2. V lost 1 base, J lost 8 bases, and 15 bases stayed unmatched. CDR1 and CDR2 (germline): MDHEN, SYDVKM. The CDR3 runs to 18 residues.

The genes are TRBV28 and TRBJ1-3; D gene uncertain. Germline CDR1 reads MDHEN; CDR2 reads SYDVKM. The CDR3 sequence is 13 residues long. The V end lost 5 bases, the J end lost 3 bases, and 8 bases lay between the germline ends. The CDR3 sequence is CASSPPLGNTIYF. As DNA, the CDR3 is TGTGCCAGCAGTCCCCCTCTTGGAAACACCATATATTTT.

V and J are TRBV7-9 and TRBJ1-1; D remains ambiguous. The CDR3 contains 15 residues. Trimming took off 5 bases at V and 1 base at J, with 14 bases between the two ends. Germline values: CDR1 SEHNR, CDR2 FQNEAQ (reference sequence). The DNA for the CDR3 is TGTGCCAGCAGCATAAGGCTAGCCGGGAACACTGAAGCTTTCTTT. Its translation: CASSIRLAGNTEAFF.